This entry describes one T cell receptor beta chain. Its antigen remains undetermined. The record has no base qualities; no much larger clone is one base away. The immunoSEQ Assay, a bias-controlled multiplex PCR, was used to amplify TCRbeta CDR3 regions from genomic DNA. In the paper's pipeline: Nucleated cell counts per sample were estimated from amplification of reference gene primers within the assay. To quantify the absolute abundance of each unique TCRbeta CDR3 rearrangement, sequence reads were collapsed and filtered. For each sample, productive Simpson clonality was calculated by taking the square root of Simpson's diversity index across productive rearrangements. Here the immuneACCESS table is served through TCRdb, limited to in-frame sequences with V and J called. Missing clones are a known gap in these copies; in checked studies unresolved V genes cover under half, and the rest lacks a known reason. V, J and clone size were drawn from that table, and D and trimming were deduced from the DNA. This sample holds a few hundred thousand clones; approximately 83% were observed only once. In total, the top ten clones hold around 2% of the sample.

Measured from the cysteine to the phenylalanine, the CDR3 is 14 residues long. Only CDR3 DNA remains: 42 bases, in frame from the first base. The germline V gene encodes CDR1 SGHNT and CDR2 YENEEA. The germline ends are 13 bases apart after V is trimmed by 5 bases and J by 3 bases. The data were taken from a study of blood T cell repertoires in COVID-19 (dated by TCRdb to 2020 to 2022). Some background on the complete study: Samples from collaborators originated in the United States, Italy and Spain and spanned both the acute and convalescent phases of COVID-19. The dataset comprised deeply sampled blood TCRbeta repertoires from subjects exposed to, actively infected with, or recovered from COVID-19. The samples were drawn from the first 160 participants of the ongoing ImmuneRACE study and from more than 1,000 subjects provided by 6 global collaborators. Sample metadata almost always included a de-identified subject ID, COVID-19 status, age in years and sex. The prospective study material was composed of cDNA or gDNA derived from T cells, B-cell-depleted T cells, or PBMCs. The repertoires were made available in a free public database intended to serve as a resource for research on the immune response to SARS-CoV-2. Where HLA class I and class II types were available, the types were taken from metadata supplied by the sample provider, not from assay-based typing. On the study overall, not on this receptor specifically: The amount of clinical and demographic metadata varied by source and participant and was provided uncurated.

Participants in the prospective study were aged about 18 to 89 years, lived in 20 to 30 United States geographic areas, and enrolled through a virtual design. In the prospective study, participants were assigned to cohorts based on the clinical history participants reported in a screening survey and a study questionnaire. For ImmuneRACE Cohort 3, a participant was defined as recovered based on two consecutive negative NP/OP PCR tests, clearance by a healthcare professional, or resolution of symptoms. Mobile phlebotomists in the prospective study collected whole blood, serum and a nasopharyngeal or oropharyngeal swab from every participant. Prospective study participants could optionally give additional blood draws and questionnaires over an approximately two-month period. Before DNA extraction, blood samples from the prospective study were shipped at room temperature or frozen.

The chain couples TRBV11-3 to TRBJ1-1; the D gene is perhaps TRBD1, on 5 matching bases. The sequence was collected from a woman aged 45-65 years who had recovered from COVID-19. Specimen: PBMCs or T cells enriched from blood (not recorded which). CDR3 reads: CASSPRRGYTEAFF. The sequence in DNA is TGTGCCAGCAGCCCACGAAGGGGCTACACTGAAGCTTTCTTT.